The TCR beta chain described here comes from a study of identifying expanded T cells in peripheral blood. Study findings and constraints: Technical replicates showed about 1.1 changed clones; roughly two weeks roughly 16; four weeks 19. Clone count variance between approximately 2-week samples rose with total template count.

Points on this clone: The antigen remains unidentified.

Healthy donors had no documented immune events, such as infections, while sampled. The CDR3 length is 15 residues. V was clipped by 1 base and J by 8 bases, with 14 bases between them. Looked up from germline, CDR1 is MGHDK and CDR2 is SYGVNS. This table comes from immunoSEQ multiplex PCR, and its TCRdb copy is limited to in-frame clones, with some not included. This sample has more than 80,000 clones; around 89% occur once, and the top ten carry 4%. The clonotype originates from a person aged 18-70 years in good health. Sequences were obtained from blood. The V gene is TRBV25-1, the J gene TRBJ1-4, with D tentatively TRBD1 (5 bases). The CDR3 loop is CASSESEGAREKLFF. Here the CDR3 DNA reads TGTGCCAGCAGTGAATCAGAAGGGGCCCGCGAAAAACTGTTTTTT. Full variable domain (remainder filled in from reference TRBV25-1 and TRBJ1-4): EADIYQTPRYLVIGTGKKITLECSQTMGHDKMYWYQQDPGMELHLIHYSYGVNSTEKGDLSSESTVSRIRTEHFPLTLESARPSHTSQYLCASSESEGAREKLFFGSGTQLSVL.